These T cell receptor beta chains were read from a single sample in a study of blood T cells in healthy people across ages. TCRdb re-analysed the 5' RACE reads in MiXCR, keeping a single row per CDR3 protein. The sample carries fewer than 2,000,000 distinct CDR3 sequences, about 35% recorded once. The specimen was blood. Receptors originate from a woman aged 25 to 39 in good health. CDR3s include the opening cysteine and the closing phenylalanine or tryptophan. Each record gives: clone size, V gene, J gene, D gene, CDR3 DNA, CDR3 protein. A D gene is named only where the DNA matches it firmly. Only some rows state a clone size, as once, few, many or a class for expanded clones.

NA	TRBV6-1	TRBJ1-5	NA	TGTGCCAGCAGTGAACTCGGGAAGAGCAATCAGCCCCAGCATTTT	CASSELGKSNQPQHF
few	TRBV6-2/TRBV6-3	TRBJ2-3	NA	TGTGCCAGCAGTTCTCTGACGGACTACTTCAAGGCGTCTACAGATACGCAGTATTTT	CASSSLTDYFKASTDTQYF
NA	TRBV5-1	TRBJ1-1	TRBD1	TGCGCCAGCAGCTTGAACAGACAGGGGGCGAACACTGAAGCTTTCTTT	CASSLNRQGANTEAFF
NA	TRBV6-6	TRBJ2-3	TRBD2	TGTGCCTGCAGTTCGGGGGGAGATACGCAGTATTTT	CACSSGGDTQYF
few	TRBV5-1	TRBJ1-1	NA	TGCGCCAGCAGCTTGGGTTCGGGCTTTGGAACTGAAGCTTTCTTT	CASSLGSGFGTEAFF
NA	TRBV20-1	TRBJ2-7	TRBD1	TGCAGTGCTAGAGGGACAGGGATCCCGGAGCAGTACTTC	CSARGTGIPEQYF
NA	TRBV20-1	TRBJ2-1	NA	TGCAGTGCTAGGGACGAGAACAATGAGCAGTTCTTC	CSARDENNEQFF
few	TRBV20-1	TRBJ1-5	NA	TGCAGTGCAAGTTACCGGGACCGGGCATTTCAGCCCCAGCATTTT	CSASYRDRAFQPQHF
few	TRBV12-3/TRBV12-4	TRBJ1-6	NA	TGTGCCAGCACCCTAACCAGGGGTACTTCACCCCTCCACTTT	CASTLTRGTSPLHF
NA	TRBV30	TRBJ2-7	NA	TGTGCCTCCGCCCCCCCCACCTACGAGCAGTACTTC	CASAPPTYEQYF
NA	TRBV9	TRBJ2-7	NA	TGTGCCAGCAGCGTAGACCCAGGGGAAACCTACGAGCAGTACTTC	CASSVDPGETYEQYF
few	TRBV15	TRBJ2-3	NA	TGTGCCACCAGCAGTACCCCAAAAAGTGGAGATACGCAGTATTTT	CATSSTPKSGDTQYF
few	TRBV27	TRBJ1-1	NA	NA	CASSFFGQEAFF
few	TRBV3-1	TRBJ2-2	NA	TGTGCCAGCAGCCAAGGAGGTCGCAGGGCAAACGGGGAGCTGTTTTTT	CASSQGGRRANGELFF
NA	TRBV10-3	TRBJ1-1	NA	TGTGCCATCAGTGAGAACAGATTGAACACTGAAGCTTTCTTT	CAISENRLNTEAFF
many	TRBV6-6	TRBJ2-3	NA	TGTGCCAGCAGTTACGACCACACAGATACGCAGTATTTT	CASSYDHTDTQYF
NA	TRBV20-1	TRBJ1-5	NA	TGCAGTGCTGGGGAGCCACGGGGGGGCGCGAATCAGCCCCAGCATTTT	CSAGEPRGGANQPQHF
once	TRBV5-4	TRBJ2-7	NA	TGTGCCAGCAGCCCTGCATCAACCTACGAGCAGTACTTC	CASSPASTYEQYF
NA	TRBV7-2	TRBJ1-1	NA	TGTGCCAGCAGCTTCGATTTTGACAGCACTGAAGCTTTCTTT	CASSFDFDSTEAFF
once	TRBV9	TRBJ2-2	NA	TGTGCCAGCAGCGTAGGTTTAGGCGACACCGGGGAGCTGTTTTTT	CASSVGLGDTGELFF
few	TRBV19	TRBJ2-3	TRBD1	TGTGCCAGTAGTACGGGAGCCGGGACAGGGGGCAGAGGTTCTAGGGATACGCAGTATTTT	CASSTGAGTGGRGSRDTQYF
NA	TRBV9	TRBJ1-1	NA	TGTGCCAGCAGCCGTGACAGCGGCACTGAAGCTTTCTTT	CASSRDSGTEAFF
NA	TRBV6-1	TRBJ1-2	TRBD1	TGTGCCTGCAACCCTAGACAGGGCTTCTATGGCTACACCTTC	CACNPRQGFYGYTF
NA	TRBV20-1	TRBJ1-1	TRBD1	TGCAGTGCATCCCCCGGGACAGGGGTCACTGAAGCTTTCTTT	CSASPGTGVTEAFF
NA	TRBV5-1	TRBJ1-2	NA	TGCGCCAGCAGCCTGGGACCGACTATCGGGGATGGCTACACCTTC	CASSLGPTIGDGYTF
NA	TRBV20-1	TRBJ2-7	TRBD2	TGCAGTGTCTCGACTAGCGGGGGGGCCACTAGAGAGCAGTACTTC	CSVSTSGGATREQYF
NA	TRBV7-6	TRBJ2-1	TRBD2	TGTGCCAGCAGTCTAAGGTCAAGCGGGGGTTATGAGCAGTTCTTC	CASSLRSSGGYEQFF
NA	TRBV9	TRBJ2-5	NA	TGTGCCAGCAGCGTAGATGGAGGGTACGTGGAGACCCAGTACTTC	CASSVDGGYVETQYF
NA	TRBV29-1	TRBJ2-3	TRBD2	TGCAGCGTTGCGCCTAGCGGATCGGATACGCGGTATTTT	CSVAPSGSDTRYF
many	TRBV4-1	TRBJ2-1	NA	TGCGCCAGCAGCCCCCAGGGCTTCGAGCAGTTCTTC	CASSPQGFEQFF
few	TRBV5-8	TRBJ2-1	NA	TGTGCCGGCCGGTCGCCGTGGAATGAGCAGTTCTTC	CAGRSPWNEQFF
NA	TRBV6-6	TRBJ2-7	TRBD1	TGTGCCAGCAGTTGGGACAGTCTAGAGGAGCAGTACTTC	CASSWDSLEEQYF
few	TRBV4-2	TRBJ2-3	NA	TGTGCCAGCAGCGCCTTAGGAGATACGCAGTATTTT	CASSALGDTQYF
few	TRBV20-1	TRBJ2-2	NA	TGCAGTGCTAGAGAAACGGGTTTCCCCGGGGAGCTGTTTTTT	CSARETGFPGELFF
few	TRBV20-1	TRBJ2-1	NA	TGCAGTGCGAGGCCCGATTGGGAGCAGTTCTTC	CSARPDWEQFF
NA	TRBV24-1	TRBJ2-1	TRBD1	TGTGCCACCAGTGATGTGGGACAGTCGACAAGAGATGAGCAGTTCTTC	CATSDVGQSTRDEQFF
NA	TRBV29-1	TRBJ2-1	NA	TGCAGTTACTGGGAGCCGGGGCCCAATGAGCAGTTCTTC	CSYWEPGPNEQFF
NA	TRBV25-1	TRBJ2-1	NA	TGTGCCAGCAGTGACTTCGGCCCGGGCGAGCAGTTCTTC	CASSDFGPGEQFF
NA	TRBV5-1	TRBJ2-7	TRBD2	TGCGCCTGCAGCTTCGAGCGGGAGGACTACGAGCAGTACTTC	CACSFEREDYEQYF
NA	TRBV4-2	TRBJ2-1	NA	TGTGCCAGCAGCCAAGTGGGGAACAGCCTAAACAATGAGCAGTTCTTC	CASSQVGNSLNNEQFF
NA	TRBV6-5	TRBJ2-1	NA	TGTGCCAGCAGGACATTTGGGGATGAGCAGTTCTTC	CASRTFGDEQFF